This paragraph covers one TCR beta chain sequence. The data are from a study of blood T cell repertoires in COVID-19. Germline values: CDR1 MNHEY, CDR2 SVGAGI. There are 13 residues in the CDR3. Trimming removed 6 bases from V and 7 bases from J, with 13 bases in between. The repertoire was sequenced with immunoSEQ multiplex PCR; TCRdb's copy has only in-frame clones and lacks some. The sample consists of about 60,000 clones, 85% to 90% of them appearing once. The TCR was taken from a man aged 60 to 75 with acute or convalescent COVID-19. Sequenced sample: peripheral blood. The chain uses TRBV6-5 and TRBJ2-1; D is perhaps TRBD1 (5 bases). DNA for the CDR3: TGTGCCAGCAGCGCGACAGTGGAAAATGAGCAGTTCTTC. Protein: CASSATVENEQFF.